This T cell receptor (beta chain) is drawn from a study of cytomegalovirus exposure and HLA in healthy donors. General study findings and limits: Accounts indicate the classifier identified cytomegalovirus status with strong specificity and sensitivity. The authors enumerated 150 to 200 TCR beta chains as linked to cytomegalovirus.

J was trimmed by 4 bases and V by 1 base; bases with no gene match: 9. Germline V CDR1 and CDR2: SGHNT, YENEEA. The CDR3 length is 16 residues. 13 Jbeta primers and 60 Vbeta primers were used for the PCR. Clones were read by immunoSEQ multiplex PCR, and TCRdb kept only the in-frame ones, dropping some. The sample has roughly 170,000 clones, under 90% seen once. This clone showed up just a few times. Its antigen is undetermined. The source material was PBMCs. The clonotype comes from a man aged 25-45 years in good health and CMV-seropositive. The chain employs TRBV11-3 and TRBJ2-5; 7 nucleotides line up with TRBD1. The CDR3, as DNA: TGTGCCAGCAGCTTAGCTGCGACAGGGACGGGAGAGACCCAGTACTTC. Translation gives CASSLAATGTGETQYF.